These 25 T cell receptor beta chains came from one sample sequenced in a study of response to subunit inactivated influenza vaccine. TCRdb reprocessed the RT-PCR reads via MiXCR and lists one record per CDR3 protein. Among around 500,000 distinct CDR3 sequences listed, about 10% were seen once. Sequencing was performed on PBMCs from blood, taken more than 35 days after vaccination. Receptors were obtained from a man in his fifties or sixties who received an inactivated influenza vaccine.

This clonotype was detected only a few times. The chain carries TRBV11-2 and TRBJ1-5; D remains unclear. The V end lost 1 base, the J end lost 9 bases, and 10 bases lay between the germline ends. The CDR3 covers 13 residues. Germline CDR1 is SGHAT and CDR2 is FQNNGV. CDR3 sequence: CASSLGSSGPQHF. The DNA for the CDR3 is TGTGCCAGCAGCTTAGGCTCCAGTGGGCCCCAGCATTTT.

This clonotype was counted at least ten times. The V and J genes are TRBV12-3 or TRBV12-4 and TRBJ2-3; no clear D gene. The CDR3 consists of 12 residues. The V end lost 3 bases, the J end lost 6 bases, and 7 bases lay between the germline ends. CDR3 sequence: CASSFLTDTQYF. For the CDR3, the DNA is TGTGCCAGCAGTTTCTTAACCGATACGCAGTATTTT.

The J gene is TRBJ1-5, the V gene TRBV30, with TRBD1 matching over 9 bases. V gave up 2 bases and J gave up 0 bases; unmatched junction bases: 2. Germline V gene sequence: CDR1 GTSNPN, CDR2 SVGIG (reference sequence). The CDR3 is made up of 15 amino acids. The CDR3 sequence: CAWSTGGLSNQPQHF. The CDR3 bases are TGTGCCTGGAGTACAGGGGGCCTTAGCAATCAGCCCCAGCATTTT.

This chain links TRBV4-1 with TRBJ1-6, with no clear D. Germline assignment: CDR1 MGHRA and CDR2 YSYEKL. Trimming removed 2 bases from V and 7 bases from J, with 9 bases in between. CDR3 size: 14 residues. CDR3 in DNA: TGCGCCAGCAGCCAAACTCATCAAAATTCACCCCTCCACTTT. It translates to CASSQTHQNSPLHF.

This clonotype has just a few counts. The genes are TRBV24-1 and TRBJ2-6; D call uncertain. The CDR3 runs 13 residues. Trimming shortened V by 4 bases and J by 4 bases, and 4 bases separated the two germline ends. Germline V lookup: CDR1 KGHDR, CDR2 SFDVKD. CDR3 coding DNA: TGTGCCACCAGTGAGCTGGGGGCCAACGTCCTGACTTTC. Translation: CATSELGANVLTF.

This clonotype occurred a few times. The gene calls are TRBV7-2 and TRBJ2-3; no clear D. Germline CDR1 SGHTA, CDR2 FQGNSA. This CDR3 spans 15 amino acids. Trimming stripped 0 bases from V and 0 bases from J, with 7 bases between. CDR3 coding DNA: TGTGCCAGCAGCTTAGCCATTACTAGCACAGATACGCAGTATTTT. It translates to CASSLAITSTDTQYF.

This clonotype was detected only a few times. The V call is TRBV20-1, the J call TRBJ1-4, with D perhaps TRBD1 (5 bases). The CDR3 has 12 amino acids. Looked up from germline, CDR1 is DFQATT and CDR2 is SNEGSKA (reference sequence). The V and J ends lost 5 bases and 7 bases respectively, with 11 bases between them. The CDR3 DNA is TGCAGTGCTGGGGGGGGTCCTGAAAAACTGTTTTTT. Translation gives CSAGGGPEKLFF.

In this sample, this clonotype turned up a few times. The junction shows a germline mismatch at one end, possibly a read error. The V gene is TRBV5-1, the J gene TRBJ1-6, with TRBD1 as a possible D gene (6 bases). Germline CDR1 and CDR2: SGHRS and YFSETQ. This CDR3 is built from 14 residues. Here the CDR3 reads CASRVGQGNLPLHF. The CDR3 DNA reads as TGCGCCAGCCGCGTGGGGCAGGGGAATTTACCCCTCCACTTT.

This clonotype was observed a few times. CDR3 nucleotide sequence: TGTGCCAGCAGTCAAAACAGGTATAACTACGAGCAGTACTTC. It specifies CASSQNRYNYEQYF. The chain is built from TRBV12-3 or TRBV12-4 and TRBJ2-7, with a weak D call TRBD1 (5 bases). CDR3 size: 14 residues. Trimming left V 5 bases short and J 3 bases short, with 14 bases between.

The rearrangement joins TRBV3-1 to TRBJ2-5; possibly TRBD1 or TRBD2 for D (5 bases each). This CDR3 contains 15 residues. Trimming took 6 bases from V and 0 from J, leaving 14 bases between them. In germline, CDR1 is LGHDT, CDR2 YNNKEL (reference sequence). CDR3 sequence (DNA): TGTGCCAGCAGTCGTCGGGACCACTACCAAGAGACCCAGTACTTC. It yields the protein CASSRRDHYQETQYF.

The V call is TRBV20-1, the J call TRBJ2-5, with TRBD2 matching over 10 bases. CDR1 is DFQATT and CDR2 is SNEGSKA in the germline V gene (reference sequence). Trimming removed 0 bases from V and 5 bases from J; junction bases left unmatched: 6. The CDR3 is 15 residues long. The CDR3 region has the DNA TGCAGTGCTAGAGATCCGAGCGGGGGGGCGGAGACCCAGTACTTC. The encoded protein is CSARDPSGGAETQYF.

CDR3 in DNA: TGTGCCAGCAGCCCCGGAGGGGGTTTTACTGAAGCTTTCTTT. It yields the protein CASSPGGGFTEAFF. This rearrangement joins TRBV7-9 to TRBJ1-1, with TRBD1 as a possible D gene (6 bases). Germline CDR1 and CDR2: SEHNR and FQNEAQ (reference sequence). Trimming took 5 bases from V and 5 from J, leaving 15 bases between them. The CDR3 has 14 amino acids. Looking up the rest from reference TRBV7-9 and TRBJ1-1 gives the full variable domain: DTGVSQNPRHKITKRGQNVTFRCDPISEHNRLYWYRQTLGQGPEFLTYFQNEAQLEKSRLLSDRFSAERPKGSFSTLEIQRTEQGDSAMYLCASSPGGGFTEAFFGQGTRLTVV.

A few counts support this clonotype. J is TRBJ2-1 and V is TRBV5-1; TRBD1 might be the D (5 bases). The CDR3 covers 15 residues. V was pared by 0 bases and J by 6 bases, with 13 bases between. Per the germline V gene, CDR1 is SGHRS and CDR2 is YFSETQ. The CDR3 reads CASSLEAGSVNEQFF. The CDR3 DNA sequence: TGCGCCAGCAGCTTGGAAGCAGGGTCGGTCAATGAGCAGTTCTTC.

This clonotype has ten or more counts. The J gene is TRBJ2-3, the V gene TRBV10-2; possibly TRBD2 for D (5 bases). V was clipped by 7 bases and J by 6 bases, with 5 bases between them. Germline loops: CDR1 WSHSY, CDR2 SAAADI. The CDR3 is 10 residues long. The CDR3 spells CASTGDTQYF. The CDR3 DNA follows: TGCGCCAGCACGGGGGATACGCAGTATTTT.

The V gene is TRBV12-3 or TRBV12-4, the J gene TRBJ1-2; TRBD1 aligns across 9 bases. J gave up 5 bases and V 6 bases, and 7 bases lay outside the gene matches. The CDR3 totals 14 residues. The CDR3 protein is CASSEGQGPYGYTF. The CDR3 nucleotides read TGTGCCAGCAGCGAAGGACAGGGGCCTTATGGCTACACCTTC.

This chain uses TRBV20-1 with TRBJ2-7, with unresolved D. Trimming removed 8 bases at V and 3 bases at J, with 20 bases between. The CDR3 sequence is 14 residues long. The germline V gene encodes CDR1 DFQATT and CDR2 SNEGSKA (reference sequence). The CDR3 nucleotides read TGCAGTATCCCCAAAAAGGGCACCTTCTACGAGCAGTACTTC. This gives the protein CSIPKKGTFYEQYF.

This clonotype was observed a handful of times. This rearrangement joins TRBV4-2 to TRBJ1-4, with TRBD1 matching over 7 bases. Germline V gene lookup returns CDR1 LGHNA and CDR2 YNFKEQ. V gave up 3 bases and J gave up 3 bases; unmatched junction bases: 7. The CDR3 loop spans 16 amino acids. The CDR3 region is CASSQIQGVSNEKLFF. CDR3 nucleotide sequence: TGTGCCAGCAGCCAGATCCAGGGGGTATCTAATGAAAAACTGTTTTTT.

This clonotype was counted many times. The V gene is TRBV29-1, the J gene TRBJ2-3; 13 bases align to TRBD2. The V gene end was trimmed by 0 bases and the J gene end by 2 bases; junction bases not matched to a gene: 2. Germline loops: CDR1 SQVTM, CDR2 ANQGSEA. The CDR3 contains 16 residues. CDR3 DNA: TGCAGCGTTGAAGAGGGACTAGCGGGGTACACAGATACGCAGTATTTT. Its translation is CSVEEGLAGYTDTQYF.

V usage is TRBV14 and J usage is TRBJ2-7, with D perhaps TRBD1 (5 bases). The length of the CDR3 is 16 residues. V dropped 2 bases and J dropped 3 bases, with 17 bases sitting between them. Germline V lookup: CDR1 SGHDN, CDR2 FVKESK. The DNA for the CDR3 is TGTGCCAGCAGCCAACAGGGTACTCCCCTCAACTACGAGCAGTACTTC. Its protein is CASSQQGTPLNYEQYF.

This clonotype was observed a handful of times. J is TRBJ2-3 and V is TRBV7-6; D is undetermined. V gave up 5 bases and J gave up 1 base, with 13 bases separating them. CDR1 and CDR2 (germline): SGHVS, FNYEAQ. This CDR3 spans 15 amino acids. This CDR3 is CASSPQTTGTDTQYF. The CDR3 DNA reads TGTGCCAGCAGCCCGCAAACCACAGGCACAGATACGCAGTATTTT.

This clonotype has at least ten counts. J is TRBJ1-2 and V is TRBV11-2; the D is unclear. This CDR3 region has 13 residues. In germline, CDR1 is SGHAT, CDR2 FQNNGV. Trimming cost V 1 base and J 0 bases, with 3 bases left between them. The CDR3 sequence is CASSLVTNYGYTF. The CDR3 bases are TGTGCCAGCAGCTTAGTTACTAACTATGGCTACACCTTC. Full variable domain (rest looked up from reference TRBV11-2 and TRBJ1-2): EAGVAQSPRYKIIEKRQSVAFWCNPISGHATLYWYQQILGQGPKLLIQFQNNGVVDDSQLPKDRFSAERLKGVDSTLKIQPAKLEDSAVYLCASSLVTNYGYTFGSGTRLTVV.

This clonotype appeared a few times. This sequence joins TRBV18 and TRBJ2-1; no clear D. Germline assignment: CDR1 KGHSH and CDR2 LQKENI. The CDR3 spans 17 residues. V was clipped by 2 bases and J by 3 bases, with 17 bases between them. This chain's CDR3 is CASSPISSRHLYNEQFF. The CDR3 DNA reads TGTGCCAGCTCACCAATTTCGTCGAGACACCTCTACAATGAGCAGTTCTTC.

This clonotype came up a few times. V gene TRBV29-1 combines with J gene TRBJ2-5, with D possibly matching TRBD1 (5 bases). Per germline, CDR1 SQVTM and CDR2 ANQGSEA. The V gene lost 4 bases and the J gene lost 7 bases, with 22 bases spanning the gap. The CDR3 totals 15 residues. CDR3 residues: CSVGFFEKGRGTQYF. The CDR3 DNA reads TGCAGCGTTGGATTCTTTGAGAAGGGTAGGGGGACCCAGTACTTC.

There are a few counts of this clonotype. The chain is built from TRBV10-3 and TRBJ2-3, with D perhaps TRBD2 (5 bases). V was pared by 5 bases and J by 2 bases, with 8 bases between. Germline V gene lookup returns CDR1 ENHRY and CDR2 SYGVKD. The CDR3 length is 13 residues. The CDR3 DNA follows: TGTGCCATCAGTCCCGGGGACACAGATACGCAGTATTTT. Translating gives CAISPGDTDTQYF.

The chain recombines TRBV29-1 with TRBJ1-4, with TRBD1 identical over 7 bases. The CDR3 has 14 amino acids. Germline loops: CDR1 SQVTM, CDR2 ANQGSEA. The V and J ends lost 4 bases and 4 bases, in that order; junction bases with no gene match: 6. As DNA, the CDR3 is TGCAGCGTTGTATCGGGGGACAGTAATGAAAAACTGTTTTTT. Translated: CSVVSGDSNEKLFF. Combining the CDR3 with reference TRBV29-1 and TRBJ1-4 gives the whole variable domain SAVISQKPSRDICQRGTSLTIQCQVDSQVTMMFWYRQQPGQSLTLIATANQGSEATYESGFVIDKFPISRPNLTFSTLTVSNMSPEDSSIYLCSVVSGDSNEKLFFGSGTQLSVL.